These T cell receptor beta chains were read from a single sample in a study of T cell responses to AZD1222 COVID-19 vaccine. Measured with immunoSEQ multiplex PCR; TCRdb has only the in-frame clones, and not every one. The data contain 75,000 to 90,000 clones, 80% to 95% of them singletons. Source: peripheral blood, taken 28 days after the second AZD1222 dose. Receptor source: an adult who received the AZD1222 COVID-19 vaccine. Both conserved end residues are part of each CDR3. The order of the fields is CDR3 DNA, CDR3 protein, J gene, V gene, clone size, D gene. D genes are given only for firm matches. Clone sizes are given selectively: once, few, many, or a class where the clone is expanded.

DNA: TGTGCCAGCAGTTACTCGACGGGGTTTAATCAGCCCCAGCATTTT
CDR3: CASSYSTGFNQPQHF
J: TRBJ1-5
V: TRBV6-5
size: .
D: .

DNA: TGTGCCAGCAGTGAAGTTTTAGCGGGAGGGCAGGATACGCAGTATTTT
CDR3: CASSEVLAGGQDTQYF
J: TRBJ2-3
V: TRBV2
size: .
D: TRBD2

DNA: TGTGCCAGCAGCTTAAAAAGCGGCCCCGGTGAACACAATGAGCAGTTCTTC
CDR3: CASSLKSGPGEHNEQFF
J: TRBJ2-1
V: TRBV7-3
size: .
D: .

DNA: TGTGCCAGCAGCCCCCAGAGTAGTCTAGACCCCGGGGAGCTGTTTTTT
CDR3: CASSPQSSLDPGELFF
J: TRBJ2-2
V: TRBV7-2
size: .
D: .

DNA: TGTGCCAGCAGCTTAACGGGGGTGGACAATGAGCAGTTCTTC
CDR3: CASSLTGVDNEQFF
J: TRBJ2-1
V: TRBV7-3
size: .
D: .

DNA: TGTGCCAGCAGTGAAAGTCAGCGAGGGGGCAATCAGCCCCAGCATTTT
CDR3: CASSESQRGGNQPQHF
J: TRBJ1-5
V: TRBV2
size: .
D: .

DNA: TGCGCCAGCAGCCAAGTGCCAAAGTTATCCTACGAGCAGTACTTC
CDR3: CASSQVPKLSYEQYF
J: TRBJ2-7
V: TRBV4-1
size: few
D: .

DNA: TGTGCCTGGAGTGTACGGGGAGACTATGGCTACACCTTC
CDR3: CAWSVRGDYGYTF
J: TRBJ1-2
V: TRBV30
size: .
D: .

DNA: TGTGCCAGCTGCTTTTCCTGGACTAGCGGGAGGCCCGAGCAGTACTTC
CDR3: CASCFSWTSGRPEQYF
J: TRBJ2-7
V: TRBV28
size: .
D: TRBD2

DNA: TGTGCCAGCAGCCGACAAACGGCGGTCGAAGCTTTCTTT
CDR3: CASSRQTAVEAFF
J: TRBJ1-1
V: TRBV3-1/TRBV3-2
size: once
D: .

DNA: TGTGCCAGCAGCCTCAGAAGGGGACTAGAGCAGTTCTTC
CDR3: CASSLRRGLEQFF
J: TRBJ2-1
V: TRBV7-3
size: once
D: TRBD2

DNA: TGTGCCAGCAGTGGACTAGCGGCCAGCTCCTACGAGCAGTACTTC
CDR3: CASSGLAASSYEQYF
J: TRBJ2-7
V: TRBV6-2/TRBV6-3
size: .
D: TRBD2

DNA: TGTGCCAGCTCACCGCGTAGGGACACCGGGGAGCTGTTTTTT
CDR3: CASSPRRDTGELFF
J: TRBJ2-2
V: TRBV18
size: few
D: .

DNA: TGCGCCAGCAGTCCAAACTCGGCTAGGGGGCTCCATGGCGAGCAGTACTTC
CDR3: CASSPNSARGLHGEQYF
J: TRBJ2-7
V: TRBV23-1
size: .
D: TRBD1

DNA: TGTGCCAGCAGCTTGACGAGTAGGGGATCCTACGAGCAGTACTTC
CDR3: CASSLTSRGSYEQYF
J: TRBJ2-7
V: TRBV5-4
size: few
D: .

DNA: TGTGCCACCGTCCCATCGTCTCAGCCCCAGCATTTT
CDR3: CATVPSSQPQHF
J: TRBJ1-5
V: TRBV6-5
size: .
D: .

DNA: TGTGCCACCAGAAATAATCCCGGGACAGGGAACACTGAAGCTTTCTTT
CDR3: CATRNNPGTGNTEAFF
J: TRBJ1-1
V: TRBV15
size: .
D: TRBD1

DNA: TGTGCCAGCAGCCAAGTGATCCCGGGACAGGGTGGGAGAGAAGCTTTCTTT
CDR3: CASSQVIPGQGGREAFF
J: TRBJ1-1
V: TRBV3-1/TRBV3-2
size: .
D: TRBD1

DNA: TGTGCCAGCAGTCAGACCTCTTTGACCTACGAGCAGTACTTC
CDR3: CASSQTSLTYEQYF
J: TRBJ2-7
V: TRBV28
size: .
D: .

DNA: TGTGCCACCAGTGATTTCCGGACAGCACTAGCGGGGTCCTCCTACAATGAGCAGTTCTTC
CDR3: CATSDFRTALAGSSYNEQFF
J: TRBJ2-1
V: TRBV24-1
size: few
D: TRBD2

DNA: TGTGCCAGCAGTCAAGATATTACCGTTAACTATGGCTACACCTTC
CDR3: CASSQDITVNYGYTF
J: TRBJ1-2
V: TRBV27
size: once
D: .

DNA: TGTGCCAGCAGCTTAATGTCAGGCCGGCACGAGCAGTACTTC
CDR3: CASSLMSGRHEQYF
J: TRBJ2-7
V: TRBV7-6
size: .
D: .

DNA: TGTGCCAGCAGCCCCGGAGGGGGGACCACTGAAGCTTTCTTT
CDR3: CASSPGGGTTEAFF
J: TRBJ1-1
V: TRBV7-3
size: .
D: .

DNA: TGTGCCAGTAGTTTGGGACTAGCGGGAGGGCCGGGGTACAATGAGCAGTTCTTC
CDR3: CASSLGLAGGPGYNEQFF
J: TRBJ2-1
V: TRBV19
size: .
D: TRBD2

DNA: TGTGCCAGCAGCTCCGATAAACAGGAAAAACTGTTTTTT
CDR3: CASSSDKQEKLFF
J: TRBJ1-4
V: TRBV5-6
size: .
D: .

DNA: TGTGCCAGCAGCCAAGATAGCGGGAGCGATGAGACCCAGTACTTC
CDR3: CASSQDSGSDETQYF
J: TRBJ2-5
V: TRBV4-2
size: .
D: TRBD2

DNA: TGTGCCAGCAGCTTTAGCGGGGCCACAGATACGCAGTATTTT
CDR3: CASSFSGATDTQYF
J: TRBJ2-3
V: TRBV7-2
size: .
D: TRBD2

DNA: TGTGCCAGCAGCTTTAGCGGGGGCGCGGTACAGCATTTT
CDR3: CASSFSGGAVQHF
J: TRBJ1-5
V: TRBV7-8
size: .
D: .

DNA: TGTGCCAGCAGCCGGTCAGGTCAAACCTACGAGCAGTACTTC
CDR3: CASSRSGQTYEQYF
J: TRBJ2-7
V: TRBV4-2
size: .
D: .

DNA: TGTGCCAGCAGCCAAGAGGGACAGGGGGCTGATCAGCCCCAGCATTTT
CDR3: CASSQEGQGADQPQHF
J: TRBJ1-5
V: TRBV3-1/TRBV3-2
size: .
D: TRBD1

DNA: TGTGCCAGCTCACCTACTTTCAGGGAGGAAGATACGCAGTATTTT
CDR3: CASSPTFREEDTQYF
J: TRBJ2-3
V: TRBV18
size: .
D: .

DNA: TGTGCCTGGAGTGGACAGTGGGAAGGGGTCTATGGCTACACCTTC
CDR3: CAWSGQWEGVYGYTF
J: TRBJ1-2
V: TRBV30
size: few
D: .

DNA: TGTGCCAGCAGCCGGGGACAGGGAGTTGTCGAGCAGTACTTC
CDR3: CASSRGQGVVEQYF
J: TRBJ2-7
V: TRBV7-2
size: .
D: TRBD1

DNA: TGTGCCACCAGCAGAGATCCAGGGGTTACAGGACAGCCCCAGCATTTT
CDR3: CATSRDPGVTGQPQHF
J: TRBJ1-5
V: TRBV15
size: .
D: .

DNA: TGTGCCAGCAGTGAGACAGGGATGAACACTGAAGCTTTCTTT
CDR3: CASSETGMNTEAFF
J: TRBJ1-1
V: TRBV25-1
size: .
D: TRBD1

DNA: TGTGCCATCAGTGAGTCGGCCCGAACAGGGTCTGCTCAGCCCCAGCATTTT
CDR3: CAISESARTGSAQPQHF
J: TRBJ1-5
V: TRBV10-3
size: .
D: .

DNA: TGTGCCAGCAGGAAACCTAGTGGACCCCTCCACTTT
CDR3: CASRKPSGPLHF
J: TRBJ1-6
V: TRBV6-5
size: .
D: .

DNA: TGTGCCACCACCGACCCCGGGACTAGCGGTTACAATGAGCAGTTCTTC
CDR3: CATTDPGTSGYNEQFF
J: TRBJ2-1
V: TRBV15
size: .
D: TRBD2

DNA: TGTGCCAGCAGTGAGGACAGGGACACTGCAACTAATGAAAAACTGTTTTTT
CDR3: CASSEDRDTATNEKLFF
J: TRBJ1-4
V: TRBV6-1
size: .
D: TRBD1

DNA: TGTGCCAGCAGTTACTCGAGAGGACTAAAGACAGATACGCAGTATTTT
CDR3: CASSYSRGLKTDTQYF
J: TRBJ2-3
V: TRBV6-5
size: once
D: .

DNA: TGCAGCGTTGAAGTTGGGAGGGTCTATGGCTACACCTTC
CDR3: CSVEVGRVYGYTF
J: TRBJ1-2
V: TRBV29-1
size: .
D: .

DNA: TGTGCCAGCAGCTTAGAAATCAACGTCCTGACTTTC
CDR3: CASSLEINVLTF
J: TRBJ2-6
V: TRBV7-9
size: .
D: .

DNA: TGTGCCAGCAGTTACTCTACTGGCGGTCTCAGCACAGATACGCAGTATTTT
CDR3: CASSYSTGGLSTDTQYF
J: TRBJ2-3
V: TRBV6-2/TRBV6-3
size: .
D: .

DNA: TGTGCCAGCAGCTTGGAGGGACTAGCGGGAGAAGGAGAGACCCAGTACTTC
CDR3: CASSLEGLAGEGETQYF
J: TRBJ2-5
V: TRBV5-6
size: .
D: TRBD2

DNA: TGTGCCAGCAGCGTAGGACCTCAGGGCACAGATACGCAGTATTTT
CDR3: CASSVGPQGTDTQYF
J: TRBJ2-3
V: TRBV9
size: .
D: .

DNA: TGCAGCCTCAGGGAGTTCGGGGGACCTTACAATGAGCAGTTCTTC
CDR3: CSLREFGGPYNEQFF
J: TRBJ2-1
V: TRBV29-1
size: .
D: .

DNA: TGTGCCTGGAGCTCGGGACTACAAGAGACCCAGTACTTC
CDR3: CAWSSGLQETQYF
J: TRBJ2-5
V: TRBV30
size: .
D: TRBD2

DNA: TGTGCCAGCAGCTTAATCGCTAGCGGGATCGCGAACACCGGGGAGCTGTTTTTT
CDR3: CASSLIASGIANTGELFF
J: TRBJ2-2
V: TRBV7-6
size: .
D: TRBD2

DNA: TGTGCCAGCACCTGGAATTCCGGCACTGAAGCTTTCTTT
CDR3: CASTWNSGTEAFF
J: TRBJ1-1
V: TRBV5-4
size: .
D: .